This TCR beta chain was sequenced during a study of shared clonotypes between healthy human individuals. The wider study: In total, the donors were a couple of women and a few men aged 18 to 49. Notes on the study in general: The authors sampled blood alone, and tissue repertoires likely differ. Clonotype sharing across donors was expected to vary with sequencing depth.

Sequencing was performed with immunoSEQ multiplex PCR; in TCRdb, only in-frame clones are kept and a portion is missing. The sample holds fewer than 650,000 clones; 70% to 80% are singletons and the top ten take 10% to 15%. This CDR3 spans 14 amino acids. The V end was cut by 2 bases, the J end by 2 bases, with 8 bases between. The V gene's germline CDR1 is LNHNV and CDR2 YYDKDF (reference sequence). The unsorted samples had around 100 million PBMCs used for genomic DNA. This clone is a singleton in its sample. Its antigen is as yet unknown. The sequenced sample consisted of PBMCs. The TCR originated in a woman aged 40 to 50 in good health. Some clones in this sample may be carry-over from other donors' samples. The V gene is TRBV15, the J gene TRBJ2-3; no reliable D call. The CDR3 sequence is CATSRQTSTDTQYF. CDR3 bases: TGTGCCACCAGCAGACAGACTTCCACAGATACGCAGTATTTT.